This T cell receptor (beta chain) was retrieved from a study of neurological immune-mediated disorders. General study results and limits: There were no CDR3 amino acid sequences shared by expanded clones across subjects, a result suggesting private repertoires in all groups.

In its sample, this clonotype was seen many times. Its cognate antigen is unknown. This CDR3 region has 10 residues. Trimming cost V 4 bases and J 9 bases, with 5 bases left between them. Germline V CDR1 and CDR2: SGHRS, YFSETQ. TCRdb processed the 5' RACE reads anew with MiXCR; each CDR3 protein has one entry. Here the sample spans about 79,000 distinct CDR3 sequences, roughly 14% being singletons. Sequences were obtained from PBMCs. The sequence came from a woman aged 50 to 60 in good health. V usage is TRBV5-1 and J usage is TRBJ1-5, with D hard to call. CDR3 sequence reads: CASSRLPQHF. The CDR3 region has the DNA TGCGCCAGCAGCCGGCTGCCCCAGCATTTT.